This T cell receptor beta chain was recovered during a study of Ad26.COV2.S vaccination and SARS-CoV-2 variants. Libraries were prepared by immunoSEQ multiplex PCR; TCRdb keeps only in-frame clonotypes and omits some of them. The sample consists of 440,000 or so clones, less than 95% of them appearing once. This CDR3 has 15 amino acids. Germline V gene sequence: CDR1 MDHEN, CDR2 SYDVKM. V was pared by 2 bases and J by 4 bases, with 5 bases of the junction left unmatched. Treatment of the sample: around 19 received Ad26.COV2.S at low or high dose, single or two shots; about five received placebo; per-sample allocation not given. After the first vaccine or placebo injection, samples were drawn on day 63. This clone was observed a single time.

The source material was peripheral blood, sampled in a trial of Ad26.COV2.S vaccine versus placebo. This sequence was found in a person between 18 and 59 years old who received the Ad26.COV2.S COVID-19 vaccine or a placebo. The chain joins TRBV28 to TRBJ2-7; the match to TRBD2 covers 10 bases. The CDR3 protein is CASSLQREGRYEQYF. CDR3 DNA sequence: TGTGCCAGCAGTTTACAGCGGGAGGGCCGGTACGAGCAGTACTTC.